These 17 T cell receptor beta chains were all obtained from the same sample, sequenced in a study of blood T cell repertoires in COVID-19. Some clones are missing from TCRdb's copy, which holds only in-frame ones; the method was immunoSEQ multiplex PCR. The repertoire includes roughly 220,000 clones, approximately 81% of them detected once, and 20% sits in the top ten. The source material was peripheral blood. These receptors came from a man aged 25-40 years with active or convalescent COVID-19.

A single count supports this clone. The rearrangement joins TRBV19 to TRBJ2-7; 11 positions match TRBD2. The CDR3 runs to 15 residues. CDR1 LNHDA and CDR2 SQIVND come from the germline V gene (reference sequence). V lost 3 bases to trimming and J lost 4 bases; unmatched junction nucleotides: 5. CDR3 in amino acids: CASSMSGTSGYEQYF. The DNA for the CDR3 is TGTGCCAGTAGTATGTCCGGGACTAGCGGATACGAGCAGTACTTC.

This clone was found once. The chain combines TRBV5-1 with TRBJ2-7; the D gene is possibly TRBD1 (5 bases). The V gene lost 3 bases and the J gene lost 1 base, with 14 bases spanning the gap. The germline V gene encodes CDR1 SGHRS and CDR2 YFSETQ. The CDR3 length is 15 residues. The CDR3 DNA reads TGCGCCAGCAGCTCGTCAGGACCAGGGTCCTACGAGCAGTACTTC. As protein: CASSSSGPGSYEQYF.

CDR3 protein: CASRVAGGSYNEQFF. The CDR3 region has the DNA TGTGCCAGCAGGGTAGCGGGGGGGAGTTACAATGAGCAGTTCTTC. The V gene is TRBV28, the J gene TRBJ2-1, with TRBD2 matching 11 bases. Germline V gene lookup returns CDR1 MDHEN and CDR2 SYDVKM. V lost 6 bases to trimming and J lost 4 bases; unmatched junction nucleotides: 5. The CDR3 is made up of 15 amino acids.

This chain joins TRBV7-9 and TRBJ2-6, with TRBD1 identical over 8 bases. The length of the CDR3 is 16 residues. The germline CDR1 and CDR2 sequences are SEHNR and FQNEAQ (reference sequence). V shed 5 bases and J 2 bases; nucleotides not matched to a gene: 5. Here the CDR3 reads CASSRPQGAGANVLTF. The CDR3 bases are TGTGCCAGCAGCCGACCACAGGGGGCTGGGGCCAACGTCCTGACTTTC.

This chain connects TRBV7-2 to TRBJ1-1; 7 bases are a match to TRBD1. This CDR3 comprises 14 residues. Per germline, CDR1 SGHTA and CDR2 FQGNSA. V dropped 4 bases and J dropped 4; count of bases not matched to a gene: 6. This CDR3 reads CASSSYRGSTEAFF. CDR3 bases: TGTGCCAGCAGCTCATACAGGGGCAGCACTGAAGCTTTCTTT.

CDR3 residues: CAWSSTGYEQYF. CDR3 DNA sequence: TGTGCCTGGAGTTCGACGGGCTACGAGCAGTACTTC. V gene TRBV30 combines with J gene TRBJ2-7; D gene unclear. Germline V gene sequence: CDR1 GTSNPN, CDR2 SVGIG (reference sequence). V was clipped by 2 bases and J by 3 bases, with 8 bases between them. This CDR3 is 12 amino acids long.

The gene calls are TRBV4-3 and TRBJ2-1; 10 bases are shared with TRBD2. Germline CDR1 is LGHNA and CDR2 is YSLEER. Losses at the gene ends were 10 bases for V and 9 bases for J; bases not matched to a gene: 12. The CDR3 covers 14 residues. The CDR3 loop is CAIPIKREGIEQFF. The CDR3 region has the DNA TGCGCCATCCCGATCAAGCGGGAGGGGATTGAGCAGTTCTTC.

V is TRBV7-2 and J is TRBJ1-1; D possibly corresponds to TRBD1 (5 bases). The CDR3 is 14 residues long. Looked up from germline, CDR1 is SGHTA and CDR2 is FQGNSA. Between the trimmed V and J ends, which lost 1 base and 8 bases, there was a span of 14 bases. CDR3 coding DNA: TGTGCCAGCAGCTTAGTGGGGCCGGTTTCCGAAGCTTTCTTT. As protein: CASSLVGPVSEAFF. Complete variable domain (other parts from reference TRBV7-2 and TRBJ1-1): GAGVSQSPSNKVTEKGKDVELRCDPISGHTALYWYRQSLGQGLEFLIYFQGNSAPDKSGLPSDRFSAERTGGSVSTLTIQRTQQEDSAVYLCASSLVGPVSEAFFGQGTRLTVV.

This clone showed up just a few times. The genes are TRBV6-5 and TRBJ2-2; D is unclear. Trimming left V 6 bases short and J 5 bases short, with 7 bases between. The CDR3 covers 12 residues. Germline lookup yields CDR1 MNHEY and CDR2 SVGAGI. CDR3 in DNA: TGTGCCAGCAGCGAGGAAACCGGGGAGCTGTTTTTT. This translates into CASSEETGELFF.

The chain links TRBV7-9 to TRBJ2-7, with D possibly being TRBD1 (5 bases). The V and J ends lost 3 bases and 3 bases respectively, with 6 bases between them. The germline V gene encodes CDR1 SEHNR and CDR2 FQNEAQ (reference sequence). The CDR3 contains 12 residues. CDR3 amino acids: CASSFDSYEQYF. The DNA of the CDR3 is TGTGCCAGCAGCTTTGACAGCTACGAGCAGTACTTC.

The chain recombines TRBV2 with TRBJ2-7; D may be TRBD1 (6 bases). Germline loops: CDR1 SNHLY, CDR2 FYNNEI. V was trimmed by 4 bases and J by 3 bases, leaving 7 bases between them. The CDR3 length is 12 residues. CDR3 nucleotide sequence: TGTGCCAGCAGTGGGGACAACTACGAGCAGTACTTC. It specifies CASSGDNYEQYF.

V is TRBV5-3 and J is TRBJ2-1; D is perhaps TRBD2 (6 bases). TRBV5-3 is an ORF, and what it does is uncertain. V lost 0 bases and J lost 12, with 16 bases in between. The CDR3 totals 14 residues. In DNA, the CDR3 is TGTGCCAGAAGCTTGGAGCCAGGTCGGGGAGGGCAGTTCTTC. This encodes CARSLEPGRGGQFF.

This clone was seen just once. This rearrangement joins TRBV7-2 to TRBJ1-5; 9 bases are shared with TRBD1. Germline V gene data show CDR1 as SGHTA and CDR2 as FQGNSA. This CDR3 is 15 amino acids long. Trimming at V came to 3 bases and at J to 4 bases, leaving 4 bases not matched to a gene. CDR3 DNA sequence: TGTGCCAGCAGCTTTTCCGGGACAGGGAATCAGCCCCAGCATTTT. Translation gives CASSFSGTGNQPQHF.

This sequence joins TRBV7-9 and TRBJ1-2; 9 nucleotides match TRBD1. The CDR3 totals 12 residues. V shed 5 bases and J 14 bases; nucleotides not matched to a gene: 9. Germline CDR1 reads SEHNR; CDR2 reads FQNEAQ (reference sequence). CDR3 nucleotide sequence: TGTGCCAGCAGCCTCTGGACAGGGGTGGAAACCTTC. It encodes CASSLWTGVETF. Full variable domain (missing parts from reference TRBV7-9 and TRBJ1-2): DTGVSQNPRHKITKRGQNVTFRCDPISEHNRLYWYRQTLGQGPEFLTYFQNEAQLEKSRLLSDRFSAERPKGSFSTLEIQRTEQGDSAMYLCASSLWTGVETFGSGTRLTVV.

The gene calls are TRBV10-3 and TRBJ2-3; a possible D gene is TRBD2 (5 bases). Per germline, CDR1 ENHRY and CDR2 SYGVKD. This CDR3 has 16 residues. Trimming pared 3 bases from V and 6 bases from J, leaving 19 bases between. CDR3 residues: CAISEPPSRRGDTQYF. The DNA of the CDR3 is TGTGCCATCAGTGAACCCCCTTCAAGACGGGGTGATACGCAGTATTTT.

The V gene is TRBV27, the J gene TRBJ2-3; no reliable D call. The germline CDR1 and CDR2 sequences are MNHEY and SMNVEV (reference sequence). Trimming removed 5 bases at V and 6 bases at J, with 12 bases between. This CDR3 region has 13 residues. CDR3 loop: CASSPTTRDTQYF. CDR3 DNA: TGTGCCAGCAGTCCAACCACCCGGGATACGCAGTATTTT.

V usage is TRBV28 and J usage is TRBJ1-6, with D unresolved. The CDR3 length is 12 residues. V shed 3 bases and J shed 14 bases, with 11 bases lying between them. Germline CDR1 and CDR2: MDHEN and SYDVKM. CDR3 sequence: CASSFSTWSLHF. CDR3 in DNA: TGTGCCAGCAGTTTCTCGACTTGGTCCCTCCACTTT. The entire variable domain, with the rest obtained from reference TRBV28 and TRBJ1-6, is as follows: DVKVTQSSRYLVKRTGEKVFLECVQDMDHENMFWYRQDPGLGLRLIYFSYDVKMKEKGDIPEGYSVSREKKERFSLILESASTNQTSMYLCASSFSTWSLHFGNGTRLTVT.